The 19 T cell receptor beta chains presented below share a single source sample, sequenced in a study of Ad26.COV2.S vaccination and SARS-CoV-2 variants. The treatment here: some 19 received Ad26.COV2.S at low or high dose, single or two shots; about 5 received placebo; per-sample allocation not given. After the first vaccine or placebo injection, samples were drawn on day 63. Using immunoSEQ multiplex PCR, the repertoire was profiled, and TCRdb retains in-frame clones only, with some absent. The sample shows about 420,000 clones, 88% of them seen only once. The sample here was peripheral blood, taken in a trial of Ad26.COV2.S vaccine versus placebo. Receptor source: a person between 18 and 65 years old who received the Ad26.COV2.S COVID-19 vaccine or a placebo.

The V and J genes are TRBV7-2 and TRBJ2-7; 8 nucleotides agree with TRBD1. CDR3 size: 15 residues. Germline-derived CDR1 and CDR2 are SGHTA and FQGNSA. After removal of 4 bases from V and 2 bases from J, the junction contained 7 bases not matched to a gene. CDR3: CASSSRTGLAYEQYF. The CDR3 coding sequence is TGTGCCAGCAGCTCCCGGACAGGGCTGGCCTACGAGCAGTACTTC.

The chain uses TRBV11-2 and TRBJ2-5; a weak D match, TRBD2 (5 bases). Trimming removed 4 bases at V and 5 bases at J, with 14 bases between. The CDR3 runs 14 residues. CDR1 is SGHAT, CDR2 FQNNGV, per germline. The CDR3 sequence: CASSSRTGGETQYF. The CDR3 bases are TGTGCCAGCAGCTCCCGGACCGGCGGGGAGACCCAGTACTTC. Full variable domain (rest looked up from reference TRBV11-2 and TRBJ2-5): EAGVAQSPRYKIIEKRQSVAFWCNPISGHATLYWYQQILGQGPKLLIQFQNNGVVDDSQLPKDRFSAERLKGVDSTLKIQPAKLEDSAVYLCASSSRTGGETQYFGPGTRLLVL.

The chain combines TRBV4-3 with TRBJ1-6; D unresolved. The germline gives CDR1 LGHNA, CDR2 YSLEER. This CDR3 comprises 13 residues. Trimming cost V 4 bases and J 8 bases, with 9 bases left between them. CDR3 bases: TGCGCCAGCAGCCTTCGGGCGGATTCACCCCTCCACTTT. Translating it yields CASSLRADSPLHF.

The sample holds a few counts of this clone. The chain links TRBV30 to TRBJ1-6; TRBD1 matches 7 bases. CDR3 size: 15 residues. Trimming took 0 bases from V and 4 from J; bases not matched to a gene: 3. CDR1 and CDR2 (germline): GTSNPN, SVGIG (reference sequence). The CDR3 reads CAWSVAGGYNSPLHF. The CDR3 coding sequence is TGTGCCTGGAGTGTGGCAGGGGGATATAATTCACCCCTCCACTTT.

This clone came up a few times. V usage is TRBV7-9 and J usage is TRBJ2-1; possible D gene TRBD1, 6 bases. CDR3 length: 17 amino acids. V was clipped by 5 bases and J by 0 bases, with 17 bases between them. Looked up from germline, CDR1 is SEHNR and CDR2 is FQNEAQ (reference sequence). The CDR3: CASSIRTVSYSYNEQFF. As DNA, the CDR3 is TGTGCCAGCAGCATCCGGACAGTAAGCTACTCCTACAATGAGCAGTTCTTC.

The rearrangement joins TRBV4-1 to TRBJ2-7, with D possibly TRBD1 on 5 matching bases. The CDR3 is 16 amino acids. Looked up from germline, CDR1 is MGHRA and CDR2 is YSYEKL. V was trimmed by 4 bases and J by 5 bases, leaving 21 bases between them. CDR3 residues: CASSPTPAGKNHEQYF. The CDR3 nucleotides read TGCGCCAGCAGCCCTACCCCGGCAGGGAAAAACCACGAGCAGTACTTC.

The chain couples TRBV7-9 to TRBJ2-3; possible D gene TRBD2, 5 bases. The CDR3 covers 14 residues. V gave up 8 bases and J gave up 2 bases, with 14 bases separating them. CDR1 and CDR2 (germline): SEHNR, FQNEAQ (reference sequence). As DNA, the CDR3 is TGTGCCAGCGCTACAGAGGGTTCCACAGATACGCAGTATTTT. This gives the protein CASATEGSTDTQYF. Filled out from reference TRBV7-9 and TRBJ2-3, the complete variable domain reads DTGVSQNPRHKITKRGQNVTFRCDPISEHNRLYWYRQTLGQGPEFLTYFQNEAQLEKSRLLSDRFSAERPKGSFSTLEIQRTEQGDSAMYLCASATEGSTDTQYFGPGTRLTVL.

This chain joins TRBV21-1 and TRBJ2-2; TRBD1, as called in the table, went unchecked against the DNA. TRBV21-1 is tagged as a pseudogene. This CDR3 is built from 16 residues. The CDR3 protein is CASSMGDISNTGELFF. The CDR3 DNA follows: TGTGCCAGCAGCATGGGGGACATCTCGAACACCGGGGAGCTGTTTTTT.

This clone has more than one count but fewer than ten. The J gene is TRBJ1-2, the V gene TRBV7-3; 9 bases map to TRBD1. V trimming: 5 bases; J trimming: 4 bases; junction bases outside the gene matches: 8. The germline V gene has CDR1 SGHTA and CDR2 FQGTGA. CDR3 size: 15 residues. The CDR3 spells CASSPQQGAGYGYTF. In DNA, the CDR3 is TGTGCCAGCAGCCCCCAACAGGGGGCGGGCTATGGCTACACCTTC.

The CDR3 loop reads CASSLMGGRADTQYF. The DNA of the CDR3 is TGTGCCAGCAGCTTAATGGGGGGCCGGGCAGATACGCAGTATTTT. The genes are TRBV7-2 and TRBJ2-3; perhaps D is TRBD1 or TRBD2 (6 bases each). Per germline, CDR1 SGHTA and CDR2 FQGNSA. CDR3 size: 15 residues. Trimming cost V 2 bases and J 4 bases, with 13 bases left between them. The entire variable domain, with the rest obtained from reference TRBV7-2 and TRBJ2-3, is as follows: GAGVSQSPSNKVTEKGKDVELRCDPISGHTALYWYRQSLGQGLEFLIYFQGNSAPDKSGLPSDRFSAERTGGSVSTLTIQRTQQEDSAVYLCASSLMGGRADTQYFGPGTRLTVL.

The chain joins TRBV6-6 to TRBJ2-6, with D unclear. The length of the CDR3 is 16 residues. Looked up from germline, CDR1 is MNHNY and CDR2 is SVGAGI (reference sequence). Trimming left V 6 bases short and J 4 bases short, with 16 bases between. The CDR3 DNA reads TGTGCCAGCAGCCACTCGTCGGGCTCCGGGGCCAACGTCCTGACTTTC. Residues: CASSHSSGSGANVLTF.

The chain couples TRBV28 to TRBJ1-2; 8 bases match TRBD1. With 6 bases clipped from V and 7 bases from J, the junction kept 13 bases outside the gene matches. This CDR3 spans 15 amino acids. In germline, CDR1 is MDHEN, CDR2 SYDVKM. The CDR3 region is CASRTPRGRDFGYTF. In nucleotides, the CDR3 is TGTGCCAGCAGAACCCCCAGGGGGCGAGATTTTGGCTACACCTTC.

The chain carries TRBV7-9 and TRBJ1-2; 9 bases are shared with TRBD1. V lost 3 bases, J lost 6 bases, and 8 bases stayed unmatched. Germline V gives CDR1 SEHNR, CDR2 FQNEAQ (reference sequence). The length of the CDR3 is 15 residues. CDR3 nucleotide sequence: TGTGCCAGCAGCTTTGCCTCCGGGACAGGGAATGGCTACACCTTC. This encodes CASSFASGTGNGYTF.

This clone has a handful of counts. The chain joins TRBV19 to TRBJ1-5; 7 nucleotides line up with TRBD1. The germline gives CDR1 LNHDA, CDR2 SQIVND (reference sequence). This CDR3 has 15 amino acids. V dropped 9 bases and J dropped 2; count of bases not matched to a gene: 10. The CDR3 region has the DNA TGTGCCAGCCGGAACGACAGGGTAGGCAATCAGCCCCAGCATTTT. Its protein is CASRNDRVGNQPQHF.

DNA for the CDR3: TGTGCCAGCAGCACCCTTGGGGGAACGCAGAACACCGGGGAGCTGTTTTTT. It specifies CASSTLGGTQNTGELFF. The chain recombines TRBV7-2 with TRBJ2-2; either TRBD1 or TRBD2 may fit D (5 bases each). From germline, CDR1 is SGHTA and CDR2 FQGNSA. V was pared by 5 bases and J by 1 base, with 17 bases between. CDR3 length equals 17 residues.

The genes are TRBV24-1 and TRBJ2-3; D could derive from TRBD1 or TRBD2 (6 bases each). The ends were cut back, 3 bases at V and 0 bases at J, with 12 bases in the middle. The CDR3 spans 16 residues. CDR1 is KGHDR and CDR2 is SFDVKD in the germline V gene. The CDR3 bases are TGTGCCACCAGTGATGTCATGGGGGGCAGCACAGATACGCAGTATTTT. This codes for CATSDVMGGSTDTQYF.

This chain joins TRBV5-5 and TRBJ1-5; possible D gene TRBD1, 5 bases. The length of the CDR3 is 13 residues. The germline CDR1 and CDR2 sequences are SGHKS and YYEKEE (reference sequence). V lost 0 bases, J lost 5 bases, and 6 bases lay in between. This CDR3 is CASSLAGDQPQHF. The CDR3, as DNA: TGTGCCAGCAGCTTGGCGGGGGATCAGCCCCAGCATTTT.

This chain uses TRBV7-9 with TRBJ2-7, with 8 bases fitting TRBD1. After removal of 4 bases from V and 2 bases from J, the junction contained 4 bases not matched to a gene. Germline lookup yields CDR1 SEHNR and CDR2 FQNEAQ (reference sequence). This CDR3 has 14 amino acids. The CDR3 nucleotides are TGTGCCAGCAGCTCCCCAGGGGGCCCCTACGAGCAGTACTTC. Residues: CASSSPGGPYEQYF.

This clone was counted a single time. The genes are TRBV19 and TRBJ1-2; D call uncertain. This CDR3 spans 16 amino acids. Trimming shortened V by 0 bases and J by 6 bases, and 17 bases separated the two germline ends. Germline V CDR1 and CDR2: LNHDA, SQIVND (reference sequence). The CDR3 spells CASSIDQGLPADGYTF. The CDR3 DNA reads TGTGCCAGTAGTATAGATCAAGGACTCCCCGCGGATGGCTACACCTTC.